One and the same sample provided the 6 T cell receptor beta chains below, sequenced in a study of shared clonotypes between healthy human individuals. Produced via immunoSEQ multiplex PCR; TCRdb's table is partial and in-frame only. There are over a million clones in the sample; approximately 96% occur only once, and roughly 1.2% lies in the top ten. Sequenced input: naive CD4+ T cells sorted from blood. Subset described: CD45RA+ positively selected. All receptors come from a man aged 30 to 39 in good health.

V is TRBV18 and J is TRBJ1-5; no reliable D call. Trimming took 1 base from V and 3 from J, leaving 10 bases between them. This CDR3 is 15 amino acids long. Germline values: CDR1 KGHSH, CDR2 LQKENI. The CDR3 bases are TGTGCCAGCTCACCACGAGCGTTTGACAATCAGCCCCAGCATTTT. Its translation is CASSPRAFDNQPQHF.

This rearrangement joins TRBV19 to TRBJ1-1; no firm D call. V was shortened by 9 bases and J by 4 bases, with 15 bases between the two germline ends. This CDR3 is built from 13 residues. The V gene's germline CDR1 is LNHDA and CDR2 SQIVND (reference sequence). The CDR3 DNA reads as TGTGCCAGCTCAGAGACACCTCGCACTGAAGCTTTCTTT. Protein: CASSETPRTEAFF.

The J gene is TRBJ2-7, the V gene TRBV29-1; possibly TRBD1 for D (6 bases). The V gene's germline CDR1 is SQVTM and CDR2 ANQGSEA. V lost 7 bases, J lost 5 bases, and 15 bases lay in between. CDR3 length equals 12 residues. CDR3 region: CSALRQDNEQYF. Here the CDR3 DNA reads TGCAGCGCCCTAAGACAGGACAACGAGCAGTACTTC.

In regard to this clone: The sample has other DNA sequences that encode this CDR3 too. V gene TRBV5-1 combines with J gene TRBJ2-5; no clear D gene. V lost 4 bases and J 3 bases, leaving 10 bases between the germline ends. This CDR3 is built from 13 residues. The V gene's germline CDR1 is SGHRS and CDR2 YFSETQ. CDR3 residues: CASSPGTEETQYF. In DNA form, the CDR3 reads TGCGCCAGCAGCCCGGGTACTGAAGAGACCCAGTACTTC.

The chain recombines TRBV7-9 with TRBJ2-7, with unresolved D. Germline V gene sequence: CDR1 SEHNR, CDR2 FQNEAQ (reference sequence). Trimming took off 6 bases at V and 0 bases at J, with 12 bases between the two ends. The length of the CDR3 is 14 residues. In DNA form, the CDR3 reads TGTGCCAGCAGTTTCCCCGTGAGCTCCTACGAGCAGTACTTC. Amino acid sequence: CASSFPVSSYEQYF.

The chain links TRBV18 to TRBJ1-5, with D maybe TRBD1 (5 bases). This CDR3 is 15 amino acids long. Germline V gives CDR1 KGHSH, CDR2 LQKENI. Trimming shortened V by 4 bases and J by 5 bases, and 15 bases separated the two germline ends. The CDR3 region is CASSQDSAPHQPQHF. The CDR3 DNA sequence: TGTGCCAGCTCACAAGACAGCGCTCCTCATCAGCCCCAGCATTTT.